This TCR beta chain was captured in a study of naive and memory T cell subsets. The CDR3 is 14 amino acids. V shed 6 bases and J 2 bases; nucleotides not matched to a gene: 5. The germline V gene has CDR1 MDHEN and CDR2 SYDVKM. The study, taken as a whole, reports: Possibly reflecting memory cells re-expressing CD45RA, a few larger clonotypes occurred in naive repertoires, especially CD8. Clonotypes here are unpaired alpha or beta chain sequences.

Both TRBC1 and TRBC2 were covered by a beta constant-region primer of two equimolar oligonucleotides. Four rounds of PCR amplified the ligated cDNA using nested alpha and beta constant-region primers plus SP2. TCRdb re-called the UMI-ligation and nested PCR reads with MiXCR, one entry per CDR3 protein. The top ten hold about 3% of the sample, which has 85,000 to 130,000 distinct CDR3 sequences, approximately 14% seen once. This clonotype was found a few times. The antigen remains undetermined. Material for sequencing was naive CD8+ T cells from blood. The V call is TRBV28, the J call TRBJ2-7, with TRBD2 matching 9 bases. The source of this sequence is a human donor in good health. The CDR3 nucleotides read TGTGCCAGCAGCCCTAGCGGGAACACCTACGAGCAGTACTTC. It specifies CASSPSGNTYEQYF.